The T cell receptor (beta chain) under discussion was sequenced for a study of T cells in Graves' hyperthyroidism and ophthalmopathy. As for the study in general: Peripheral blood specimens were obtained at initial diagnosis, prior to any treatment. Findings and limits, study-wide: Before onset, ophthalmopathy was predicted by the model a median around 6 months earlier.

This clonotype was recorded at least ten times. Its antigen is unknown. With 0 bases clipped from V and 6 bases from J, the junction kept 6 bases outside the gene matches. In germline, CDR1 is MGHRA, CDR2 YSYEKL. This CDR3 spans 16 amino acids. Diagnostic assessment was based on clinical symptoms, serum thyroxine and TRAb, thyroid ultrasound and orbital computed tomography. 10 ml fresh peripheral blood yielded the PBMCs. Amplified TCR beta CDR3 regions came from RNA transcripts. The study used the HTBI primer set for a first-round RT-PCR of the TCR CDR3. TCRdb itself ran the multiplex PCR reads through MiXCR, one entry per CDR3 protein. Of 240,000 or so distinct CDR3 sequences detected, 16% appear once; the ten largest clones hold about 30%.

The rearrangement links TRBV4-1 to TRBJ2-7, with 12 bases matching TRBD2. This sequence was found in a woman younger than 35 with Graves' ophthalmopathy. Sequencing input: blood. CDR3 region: CASSQERLAGVGEQYF. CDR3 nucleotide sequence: TGCGCCAGCAGCCAAGAAAGACTAGCGGGGGTAGGCGAGCAGTACTTC.